The T cell receptor (beta chain) described here comes from a study of T-cell memory formation after mild COVID-19 (dated by TCRdb to the early 2020s). For context, the study as a whole: TCR sequence clusters from the two donors were found to be largely donor specific. In two donors, T-cell clones that expanded and contracted after mild COVID-19 were followed by sequencing TCRalpha and TCRbeta repertoires longitudinally. Two young, previously healthy adult volunteers made up the cohort, one male and one female.

This clonotype was counted many times. The specificity of this receptor is unknown. No much larger clonotype is one base removed from it; base qualities were not supplied. Study-level results and caveats: SARS-CoV-2 specificity of the second-wave clones peaking on day 37 was not confirmed. From day 15 to 85, contracting clones showed balanced CD4/CD8 phenotypes, whereas a second wave of clones that expanded from day 15 to 37 leaned towards CD4+. Some responding clones were detected in pre-infection memory, suggesting pre-existing cross-reactive memory T cells joined the SARS-CoV-2 response. The study covered only a couple of mild cases, and larger cohorts including severe cases with pre-infection samples were considered necessary. Contracting CD4+ clones were found mainly in CM and EM memory subsets, while CD8+ clones were enriched in EMRA.

The sequencer listed for this sample is Illumina NovaSeq 6000. TCRalpha and TCRbeta cDNA libraries were built by 5'RACE with constant-segment primers, adding sample barcodes and unique molecular identifiers. RNA was extracted from every sample with Trizol reagent. Library amplification was performed in two PCR steps, and a second sample barcode and Illumina TruSeq adapters were introduced in the second step. Libraries were sequenced on an Illumina NovaSeq with 2 x 150 bp paired-end reads. For the original study's pipeline: With migec v1.2.7, reads were demultiplexed and then collapsed into UMI-guided consensus sequences. Using mixcr v2.1.11, UMI consensuses were aligned to TRA and TRB V and J templates and then assembled into clonotypes. Expanded or contracted clonotypes were those called significant by both edgeR and NoisET, with noise models trained on biological replicates. For edgeR calls, the thresholds were a false discovery rate-adjusted p below 0.01 and a log2 fold-change of 1. PCA with hierarchical clustering of max-normalized trajectories of the 1000 most abundant clonotypes was used as exploratory dynamics analysis. The CD4 or CD8 phenotype of responding clones was assigned using the separately sequenced CD4+ and CD8+ repertoires. TCRdb handled the public reads itself, with Q25 trimming in fastp and clone calling in MiXCR, and kept productive beta chains. Rows with a matching CDR3 protein are joined into one entry that keeps the most common DNA and genes. TCRdb's processing, not the authors' own work, is the source of the V and J calls. This sample comprises around 200,000 distinct CDR3 sequences, roughly 10% of them detected only once. The ten largest clones capture 2.5% to 3.5% of the sample.

Reading from cysteine to phenylalanine, the CDR3 counts 14 amino acids. Just the 42-base CDR3 DNA is kept, in frame starting at base 1. V and J lose 9 bases and 4 bases, and a span of 19 bases separates them. For CDR1 and CDR2, the germline V gene lists SGHRS and YFSETQ. Ficoll-Paque density gradient centrifugation was used to isolate PBMCs. The clonotype was recovered from a man aged 18 to 30 who had mild COVID-19 (a few samples of this study predate the infection). The sample titles of this study are shuffled in the database, so cell type and time point are left out; the donor was told from shared clones. The chain was built from TRBV5-1 and TRBJ1-1, with the D gene uncertain. Sequenced sample: PBMCs or a T cell subset sorted from them (not recorded which). The DNA sequence reads TGCGCCACCCCCATCCGGGAAGAAGGCACTGAAGCTTTCTTT. Its translation is CATPIREEGTEAFF.